The present TCR beta chain was sequenced within a study of OX40 agonist ivuxolimab in advanced cancers. Data came from immunoSEQ multiplex PCR; TCRdb stores just in-frame clones and leaves some out. The sample has tens of thousands of clones; approximately 86% are singletons. CDR3 size: 11 residues. Germline V gives CDR1 ENHRY, CDR2 SYGVKD. Trimming cost V 3 bases and J 7 bases, with 4 bases left between them. This receptor was taken from an adult with an advanced solid tumor such as melanoma, head and neck, liver or kidney cancer. V usage is TRBV10-3 and J usage is TRBJ2-1; no clear D. The source material was CD4+ or CD8+ T cells sorted from blood, sampled in a trial of the OX40 agonist ivuxolimab. The DNA for the CDR3 is TGTGCCATCAGTGAAACTAATGAGCAGTTCTTC. It specifies CAISETNEQFF.